This T cell receptor (beta chain) was sequenced for a study of cytomegalovirus exposure and HLA in healthy donors. Although they were nominally healthy when sampled, donors likely had unrecorded immune exposures. Germline V gives CDR1 SGDLS, CDR2 YYNGEE. Trimming cost V 3 bases and J 5 bases, with 17 bases left between them. The CDR3 is 16 amino acids. The PCR employed 60 Vbeta primers together with 13 Jbeta primers. Method: immunoSEQ multiplex PCR; TCRdb's copy keeps in-frame clones and lacks some. The sample lists under 250,000 clones; roughly 81% were seen once. The clonotype was recovered from a girl between 2 and 10 years old in good health and CMV-seronegative. This sequence joins TRBV9 and TRBJ2-2; TRBD2 is a possible D gene (7 bases). Sequenced sample: PBMCs. The CDR3 nucleotides read TGTGCCAGCAGCGCCGGGGGAAGGGGGGGAACCGGGGAGCTGTTTTTT. As protein: CASSAGGRGGTGELFF.